This TCR beta chain was identified during a study of blood T cell repertoires in COVID-19. Across under 25 US areas, participants ranged in age from 18 to 89 years. Allocation to cohorts depended on clinical history reported by the participants. Before being deemed recovered, Cohort 3 donors had two negative PCRs, clearance, or symptom resolution. In the original analysis: Reference gene primer amplification gave nucleated cell count estimates. Sequenced by immunoSEQ multiplex PCR; TCRdb stores in-frame clones only, minus some. Clone size and the V and J calls come from that table; the DNA yielded D and trimming. The sample yields 150,000 to 200,000 clones, 75% to 90% seen once. V was pared by 6 bases and J by 6 bases, with 18 bases between. This CDR3 has 14 amino acids. Germline assignment: CDR1 MDHEN and CDR2 SYDVKM.

What was sequenced was PBMCs or T cells enriched from blood (not recorded which). This TCR derives from a woman aged 18-29 years who had recovered from COVID-19. V usage is TRBV28 and J usage is TRBJ2-7; D might be TRBD1 (5 bases). The CDR3 DNA follows: TGTGCCAGCAGCCCCTTATCAGGGTACGGCGAGCAGTACTTC. Translated: CASSPLSGYGEQYF.